The text below deals with one T cell receptor (beta chain). The V segment lost 4 bases and the J segment 12 bases; nucleotides outside the gene matches: 7. The CDR3 covers 15 residues. TCRdb fed the RT-PCR reads into MiXCR, producing one record per CDR3 protein. The profile shows roughly 520,000 distinct CDR3 sequences, roughly 25% of them singletons. This sample was included in a study of response to subunit inactivated influenza vaccine. The chain couples TRBV12-3 or TRBV12-4 to TRBJ2-1; 15 positions match TRBD2. This clonotype was obtained from a man between 50 and 59 years old who received an inactivated influenza vaccine. The input for sequencing was CD4+ T cells sorted from PBMCs, taken 5 to 6 days after vaccination. CDR3 DNA: TGTGCCAGCAGTTCCGGACTAGCGGGAGGGCCAAGGCAGTTCTTC. Translated: CASSSGLAGGPRQFF.